The T cell receptor (beta chain) under discussion was sequenced for a study of T cell responses to AZD1222 COVID-19 vaccine. Clones were read by immunoSEQ multiplex PCR, and TCRdb kept only the in-frame ones, dropping some. Of 100,000 or so clones listed, approximately 89% are singletons. Trimming stripped 3 bases from V and 8 bases from J, with 11 bases between. The germline gives CDR1 SGHNT, CDR2 YYREEE (reference sequence). The CDR3 consists of 13 residues. Study findings and constraints: Baseline antibody screening turned up just a handful of seropositive AZD1222 recipients.

On this clone itself: Its antigen is as yet unknown.

This sample comprised peripheral blood, obtained 28 days after the second AZD1222 dose. This clonotype was sampled from an adult who received the AZD1222 COVID-19 vaccine. This chain links TRBV5-4 with TRBJ2-2; D not resolved. The CDR3 loop is CASSSEHPGELFF. DNA of the CDR3: TGTGCCAGCAGCTCGGAACACCCTGGGGAGCTGTTTTTT.